The clone carrying this TCR beta chain was observed many times. Researchers made TCR beta libraries by using iRepertoire HTBI primers and running Arm-PCR on CDR3 regions. Original methodology: Segment identification across samples yielded about 60 TRBV and roughly 15 TRBJ segments. TCRdb re-called the multiplex PCR reads through MiXCR, storing one row per CDR3 protein. The V and J calls and clone size come from TCRdb's table, not from the authors' own analysis. The table has about 220,000 distinct CDR3 sequences, around 20% seen once. The time point: newly diagnosed GD, antithyroid drugs for less than 3 months. Construction of the TCR library relied on RNA isolated from PBMCs. The data were taken from a study of regulatory T cells in long-lasting Graves disease. This CDR3 spans 14 amino acids. Germline V gene data show CDR1 as SGHAT and CDR2 as FQNNGV. J was trimmed by 8 bases and V by 6 bases; bases with no gene match: 8.

Separately, the same data were catalogued under a study of T cells in Graves' hyperthyroidism and ophthalmopathy.

The rearrangement joins TRBV11-2 to TRBJ1-3; 9 positions match TRBD1. The material was peripheral blood mononuclear cells (PBMCs), obtained at new diagnosis, from a patient treated with antithyroid drugs. The origin of this receptor is a woman aged 25 to 39 with Graves disease. As DNA, the CDR3 is TGTGCCAGCAGTCGGGACAGGGCTTTGGACACCATATATTTT. It translates to CASSRDRALDTIYF.